The source of this TCR beta chain is a study of regulatory T cells in long-lasting Graves disease (dated by TCRdb to about 2021). Some background on the complete study: In the newly diagnosed Graves' disease group, patients had been taking antithyroid drugs for less than 3 months. Peripheral blood TCR sequencing and RNA sequencing compared persistent Graves' disease patients with newly diagnosed Graves' disease patients. The study took place in China and was registered as a clinical trial. A total of around 33 samples were covered by TCR sequencing, comprising roughly 13 persistent and approximately 20 newly diagnosed Graves' disease patients.

Library preparation employed multiplex PCR. Sequenced using an Illumina HiSeq 4000. iRepertoire HTBI primers and Arm-PCR amplification of CDR3 regions were used to construct TCR beta libraries. Gel purification was performed on PCR products prior to sequencing. The source study handled its data this way. Gene usage analysis of CDR3 amino acid clonotypes used the approximately 62 TRBV and 14 to 15 TRBJ segments found across samples. COPE and FqMerger were used to merge the filtered high-quality paired reads into contigs. BLAST was used to align contigs to IMGT TRBV, TRBD and TRBJ reference genes, with CDR3 defined following IMGT. Clonotypes above 0.1% frequency were classified as highly expanded clones. Repertoire diversity was measured by Shannon entropy, and V-J evenness by the Gini coefficient. Public clonotypes were defined as clonotypes shared by more than one individual. TCRdb passed the public sequencing reads through fastp at Q25 and MiXCR, retaining productive beta sequences. Rows with one shared CDR3 protein collapse into an entry with the most common genes and DNA. These V and J calls originate from TCRdb's pipeline instead of the authors' own analysis. Recorded for this sample are hundreds of thousands of distinct CDR3 sequences; 16% of them occurred a single time. The ten largest clonotypes hold 30% of the sample.

What the research found in general, with its limitations: More public clonotypes were shared among persistent patients (over 2,500) than among newly diagnosed patients (more than 950). As a limitation, the authors acknowledged that the small sample size may reduce accuracy. Compared with newly diagnosed patients, persistent Graves' disease patients had lower TCR Shannon entropy and fewer highly expanded clones, which suggests clonal expansion. Only peripheral blood was studied, because thyroid tissue, the primary lesion, was inaccessible. Sequencing and analysis were limited to the TCR beta chain. Preferential use of TRBV28, TRBJ1-2 and TRBJ2-5 was observed in persistent disease, whereas TRBV20-1 and TRBJ2-1 were favored in newly diagnosed disease.

This specimen's time point label, interpreted: newly diagnosed GD, antithyroid drugs for less than 3 months. For both TCR sequencing and RNA sequencing, RNA was extracted from PBMCs using TRIzol. The diagnosis of Graves' disease followed American Thyroid Association guidelines. Recruitment of patients was carried out at an endocrinology department in Xi'an, China. From each patient, roughly 9 milliliters of peripheral blood was collected into an EDTA anticoagulant tube. Ficoll Paque Plus density gradient separation was used to isolate PBMCs, and no further T cell sorting was done. An Agilent 2100 Bioanalyzer and agarose gel were used to assess RNA quality, and a NanoDrop 2000 was used to measure RNA concentration. V loses 3 bases of germline sequence and J loses 1 base, and the interval between the two ends is 8 bases. The CDR3 spans 14 residues, from the cysteine through the phenylalanine. Only the CDR3 DNA is retained, 42 bases long and in frame from the first base. Reading the germline V gene gives CDR1 KGHDR and CDR2 SFDVKD.

This clonotype was seen many times. What this receptor recognizes is not known. Nothing much larger sits one base from this clone, and base qualities are not available. Another study also made use of these data, one on T cells in Graves' hyperthyroidism and ophthalmopathy. As that second study puts it: Stable Graves' hyperthyroidism was defined as the absence of progression to ophthalmopathy over 18 months of follow-up. Hyperthyroidism patients were newly diagnosed, with disease duration under 2 months, and aged 18 to 65 years. Any patient with an uncontrolled infection, another autoimmune disease, pregnancy or lactation was excluded. Diagnoses were based on clinical symptoms, serum thyroxine and TRAb, thyroid ultrasound and orbital computed tomography. A first-round RT-PCR of the TCR CDR3 used the HTBI primer set with the Qiagen OneStep RT-PCR kit. Most expanded thyroid clonotypes (frequency above 0.001) were also detected in blood, a finding suggesting that blood repertoires may reflect thyroid immune responses. A model built on a 13 V-J signature distinguished ophthalmopathy from stable hyperthyroidism, reaching 87.88% sensitivity and under 84% specificity in cross-validation and 80%/75% in testing. In validation, the model predicted progression to ophthalmopathy with roughly 66% sensitivity and approximately 74% specificity, a median of around six months before onset. A discovery cohort of about a hundred patients, approximately 44 with Graves' ophthalmopathy and 57 with stable Graves' hyperthyroidism, was used to find distinguishing TCR V-J signatures. Prospective prediction of ophthalmopathy was tested in an independent validation cohort of approximately 18 hyperthyroidism patients and 15 to 17 patients who later progressed to ophthalmopathy. For training and testing, the 80 to 100 patients in the discovery cohort were randomly divided in a 7:3 ratio. Thyroid tissue and blood T-cell repertoires from six Graves' hyperthyroidism patients were also compared in the study. Following sampling, methimazole starting at 30 mg daily was given to hyperthyroidism patients, and high-dose intravenous methylprednisolone was given to ophthalmopathy patients. Libraries were constructed in a second round of multiplex PCR, after which size selection and purification were carried out. The libraries were sequenced on an Illumina HiSeq2000 using paired-end 100 bp reads. SOAPnuke was used to process the raw data, throwing out any read that contained adapters or uncalled bases, had a mean Phred below 15, or lacked an exact constant-primer or identifier match. High-quality paired reads were merged using COPE v1.2.5, and each unique nucleotide sequence was defined as a clonotype. MiTCR v1.1 was used to align the clonotypes against IMGT TRBV, TRBD and TRBJ reference segments. Analysis was restricted to V-J combinations with a frequency above 0.0001, which covered just over 98% of repertoires. The TCS score was defined as the ratio of F50 (clonal expansion) to E x V (chaos), calculated using BLOSUM62-based TCRdist between CDR3 peptides within each V-J. Welch's t-statistics and random forest reduced around 520 V-J features to 13, which were used in a naive Bayes classifier (R e1071). Sample size was not statistically predetermined, and blinding of investigators to group allocation was not performed. The paper reports TCR Vbeta CDR3 sequencing of about 140 peripheral blood samples: over 40 ophthalmopathy, 75 to 80 hyperthyroidism and around 17 progressor patients.

The clonotype originates from a middle-aged man with Graves disease. Donor details come from another sample of the same person, matched by shared clones. The sample in question was peripheral blood mononuclear cells (PBMCs), obtained at new diagnosis, from a patient treated with antithyroid drugs. The sequence joins TRBV24-1 to TRBJ2-5; the D gene is perhaps TRBD1 or TRBD2, as each covers 5 bases. In nucleotide form, the sequence is TGTGCCACCAGTGATGCCGGGACCCAAGAGACCCAGTACTTC. It encodes CATSDAGTQETQYF.